This T cell receptor beta chain was sequenced for a study of graft-versus-host responses after intestinal transplantation. On the study more broadly: Grafts that recipients had were multivisceral, liver-intestinal, or isolated intestinal transplants. All recipients got anti-thymocyte globulin induction, then tacrolimus and steroids for around three years.

Broader study findings: Analysis identified GvH clones in recipient marrow, with some appearing first in ileum or blood.

Points on this clone: What it binds is unknown.

Measured with immunoSEQ multiplex PCR; TCRdb has only the in-frame clones, and not every one. Here the sample spans 90,000 to 150,000 clones, 85% to 95% being singletons. This TCR was sampled from a human donor who received an intestinal transplant. The sequenced sample was unstimulated CD4+ T cells sorted from spleen or lymph node cells, obtained before intestinal transplant.

The CDR3 nucleotides read TGTGCCAGCAGCCGACGGGCGGGGGCCTACGAGCAGTACTTC. It specifies CASSRRAGAYEQYF. J is TRBJ2-7 and V is TRBV14; 7 nucleotides match TRBD2. The length of the CDR3 is 14 residues. CDR1 is SGHDN, CDR2 FVKESK, per germline. V dropped 4 bases and J dropped 2; count of bases not matched to a gene: 5. Filled out from reference TRBV14 and TRBJ2-7, the complete variable domain reads EAGVTQFPSHSVIEKGQTVTLRCDPISGHDNLYWYRRVMGKEIKFLLHFVKESKQDESGMPNNRFLAERTGGTYSTLKVQPAELEDSGVYFCASSRRAGAYEQYFGPGTRLTVT.